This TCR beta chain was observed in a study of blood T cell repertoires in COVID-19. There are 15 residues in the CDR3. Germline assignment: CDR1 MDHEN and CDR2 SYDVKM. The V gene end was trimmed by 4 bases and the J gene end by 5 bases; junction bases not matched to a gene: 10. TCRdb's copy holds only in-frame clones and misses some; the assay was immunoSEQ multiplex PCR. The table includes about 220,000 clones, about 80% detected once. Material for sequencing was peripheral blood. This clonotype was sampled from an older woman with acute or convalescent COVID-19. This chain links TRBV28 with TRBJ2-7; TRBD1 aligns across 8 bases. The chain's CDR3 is CASSYRDRKNNEQYF. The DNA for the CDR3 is TGTGCCAGCAGTTACCGGGACAGGAAGAACAACGAGCAGTACTTC.